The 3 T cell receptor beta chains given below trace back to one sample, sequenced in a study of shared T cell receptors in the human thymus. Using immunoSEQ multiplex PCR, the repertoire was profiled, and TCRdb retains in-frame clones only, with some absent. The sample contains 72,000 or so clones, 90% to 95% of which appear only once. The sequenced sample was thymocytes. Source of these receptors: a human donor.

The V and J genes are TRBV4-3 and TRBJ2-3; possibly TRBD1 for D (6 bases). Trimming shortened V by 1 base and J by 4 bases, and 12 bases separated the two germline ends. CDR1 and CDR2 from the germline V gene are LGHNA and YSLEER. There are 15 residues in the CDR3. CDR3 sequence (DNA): TGCGCCAGCAGCCAAGGGACAGTGGGGGCAGATACGCAGTATTTT. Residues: CASSQGTVGADTQYF.

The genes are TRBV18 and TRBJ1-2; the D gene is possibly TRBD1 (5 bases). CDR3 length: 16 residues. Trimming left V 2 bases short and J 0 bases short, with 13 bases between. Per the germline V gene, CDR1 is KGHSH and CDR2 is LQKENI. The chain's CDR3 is CASSPGTGTSNYGYTF. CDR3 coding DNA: TGTGCCAGCTCACCAGGCACAGGAACCTCTAACTATGGCTACACCTTC. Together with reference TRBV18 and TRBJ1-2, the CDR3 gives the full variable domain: NAGVMQNPRHLVRRRGQEARLRCSPMKGHSHVYWYRQLPEEGLKFMVYLQKENIIDESGMPKERFSAEFPKEGPSILRIQQVVRGDSAAYFCASSPGTGTSNYGYTFGSGTRLTVV.

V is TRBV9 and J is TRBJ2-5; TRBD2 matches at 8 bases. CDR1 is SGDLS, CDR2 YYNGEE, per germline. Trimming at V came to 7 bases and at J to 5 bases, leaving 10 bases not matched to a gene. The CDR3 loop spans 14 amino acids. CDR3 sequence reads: CASGTGGVPETQYF. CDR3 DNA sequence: TGTGCCAGCGGGACCGGGGGGGTCCCGGAGACCCAGTACTTC.